This TCR beta chain was retrieved from a study of shared clonotypes between healthy human individuals. Worth noting for this clone: Its specificity is unknown.

Findings and limits, study-wide: The sole specimen, blood, was sampled, and tissue repertoires likely differ.

The assay was immunoSEQ multiplex PCR, and TCRdb's table has in-frame clones only and misses some. The sample contains 150,000 to 200,000 clones, about 93% of which appear only once. The receptor comes from a woman in her twenties or thirties in good health. Sequenced material: naive CD4+ T cells sorted from blood. Specified subset: CD45RA+ positively selected.

CDR3 region: CASSGYPGSLANEKLFF. The CDR3 DNA sequence: TGTGCCAGCAGTGGGTACCCAGGGTCCCTGGCTAATGAAAAACTGTTTTTT. The chain links TRBV28 to TRBJ1-4, with a possible D match to TRBD1 (5 bases). CDR1 MDHEN and CDR2 SYDVKM come from the germline V gene. Deletions cut 5 bases from V and 3 bases from J, with 19 bases between. This CDR3 spans 17 amino acids.